This T cell receptor beta chain was sequenced in a study of CD8 T cells in ankylosing spondylitis (dated by TCRdb to 2015 to 2018). Broadly, across the study: T cell receptor beta repertoires were profiled in healthy donors and ankylosing spondylitis patients so that disease-linked TCR variants could be found. The full study cohort was made up of about 25 ankylosing spondylitis patients and roughly 98 healthy donors. Samples of peripheral blood were taken, and for ankylosing spondylitis patients, synovial fluid was collected as well.

CDR1 and CDR2, per the germline V gene (reference sequence), are SEHNR and FQNEAQ. Deletion took 5 bases off V and 6 bases off J, with a span of 16 bases between the germline ends. From cysteine to phenylalanine, the CDR3 is 14 amino acids long. CDR3 DNA only is kept here, 42 bases in frame from base 1. This clonotype has more than one count but fewer than ten. Its antigen target is currently unknown. No qualities accompany the bases; no much larger clone lies one base away. Broad study findings and their caveats: According to the report, matched synovial fluid samples from ankylosing spondylitis patients were significantly enriched for the disease-linked clones. In peripheral blood, the disease-linked clones were found at relatively low frequencies and had a CD8+ phenotype. Some motif variants had previously been reported in the synovial fluid and blood of reactive arthritis patients, which suggests shared mechanisms of disease initiation. Blood from ankylosing spondylitis patients appeared to be characterized by a TCR beta motif composed of several highly homologous amino acid variants.

TCRdb shows the sequencer as Illumina HiSeq 2500. TCR beta libraries were prepared by quantitative 5'-RACE with molecular barcodes. The published analysis was carried out like this. A new computational method based on a probabilistic model of VDJ rearrangement was used to identify disease-linked TCR variants. Clones were called with MiXCR by TCRdb after fastp trimmed the public reads at Q25, and only in-frame beta chains were retained. Rows matching on CDR3 protein sequence are summarized as one entry with the most common DNA and genes. The V and J calls shown here were made by TCRdb, not taken from the authors' results. This sample comprises about 840,000 distinct CDR3 sequences, about 11% of them detected only once. The ten largest make up approximately 0.51% of the sample.

This receptor was obtained from a male donor with ankylosing spondylitis. The sample was blood, either unsorted or a sorted T cell fraction (not recorded which). The sequence is built from TRBV7-9 and TRBJ1-2, with no confidently assigned D gene. CDR3 region: CASSEALARNGYTF. The DNA is TGTGCCAGCAGCGAGGCGCTCGCCCGGAATGGCTACACCTTC.